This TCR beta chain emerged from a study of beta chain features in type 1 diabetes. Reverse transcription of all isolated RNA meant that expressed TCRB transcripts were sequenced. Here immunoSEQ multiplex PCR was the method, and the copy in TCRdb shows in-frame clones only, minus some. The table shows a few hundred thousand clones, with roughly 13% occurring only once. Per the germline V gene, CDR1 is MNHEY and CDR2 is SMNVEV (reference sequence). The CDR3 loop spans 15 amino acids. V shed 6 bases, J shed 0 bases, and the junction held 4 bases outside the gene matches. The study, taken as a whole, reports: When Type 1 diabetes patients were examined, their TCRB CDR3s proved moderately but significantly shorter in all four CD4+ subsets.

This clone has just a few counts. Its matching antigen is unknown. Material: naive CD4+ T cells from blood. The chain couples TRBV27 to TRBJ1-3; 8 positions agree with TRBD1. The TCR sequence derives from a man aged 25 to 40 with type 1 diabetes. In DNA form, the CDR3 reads TGTGCCAGCAGCTCCGGGACAGGCTCTGGAAACACCATATATTTT. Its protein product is CASSSGTGSGNTIYF.